This TCR beta chain originates from a study of T-cell reconstitution after alpha-beta-depleted transplantation in children (dated by TCRdb to 2015 to 2016). Concerning the study at large: T-cell immune reconstitution after TCRalphabeta/CD19-depleted allogeneic hematopoietic cell transplantation in children was quantitatively tracked in the study by means of TCR repertoire profiling. Study-wide findings and limitations: In some patients, the high TCRbeta diversity seen at day 60 was put down to recipient T cells and intrathymic progenitors that had survived conditioning. The apparently early alphabetaT-cell count recovery about two months after transplant was reportedly dependent on only several hundred rapidly expanded clones derived from non-depleted graft cells. The frequencies of hyperexpanded clones fell over the following months, and after one year, T-cell counts and TCRbeta diversity were mostly attributed to newly produced T cells.

Libraries were made using PCR. For sequencing, an Illumina HiSeq 2500 was employed. TCR library preparation used molecular barcoding, with unique molecular identifiers applied to normalize quantification of the TCRbeta repertoire. Clones were called with MiXCR by TCRdb after fastp trimmed the public reads at Q25, and only in-frame beta chains were retained. Under each unique CDR3 protein, matching rows form one entry showing the most common genes and DNA. The sample contains about 870,000 distinct CDR3 sequences, about 15% of them found a single time. The biggest ten clones account for 5% of the sample. This clonotype was seen only a few times. Its target antigen remains unknown. The record has no base qualities; no much larger clone is one base away. Here V drops 3 bases and J drops 4 bases, and the junction holds 7 bases not matched to any gene. CDR1 and CDR2 (SNHLY, FYNNEI) derive from the germline V gene. Taken from cysteine to phenylalanine, the CDR3 has 15 residues. The retained sequence is limited to the CDR3, 45 bases, with the frame set at the first base.

The treatment or condition label on this specimen signifies: allogeneic hematopoietic cell transplantation with graft depleted of TCRalphabeta T cells and CD19 B cells. The children who served as transplant recipients had been given grafts of TCRalphabeta/CD19-depleted allogeneic hematopoietic cells. The sequenced sample was PBMCs, mostly from graft donor cells, obtained 360 days after TCRalphabeta/CD19-depleted stem cell transplant. The source is a male patient under 18 who had a stem cell transplant for acute lymphoblastic leukemia, so the T cells may come from the graft donor. The chain joins TRBV2 to TRBJ2-3, and TRBD2 aligns with 7 junction nucleotides. The DNA reads as follows: TGTGCCAGCAGTGACCCGGAACGGGAGGCAGATACGCAGTATTTT. This codes for CASSDPEREADTQYF. Reference TRBV2 and TRBJ2-3 proteins supply the regions before and after the CDR3; the full variable domain is: EPEVTQTPSHQVTQMGQEVILRCVPISNHLYFYWYRQILGQKVEFLVSFYNNEISEKSEIFDDQFSVERPDGSNFTLKIRSTKLEDSAMYFCASSDPEREADTQYFGPGTRLTVL.